This T cell receptor beta chain was recorded in a study of metastatic and nonmetastatic thyroid tumors. At the level of the study: Across peripheral blood and tumor or nodule tissue samples taken from malignant and benign thyroid patients, the repertoires were compared with one another.

As processed by the authors: Across clinicopathological groups, CDR3 differences served as the basis for building a distant-metastasis classifier for papillary thyroid cancer. TCRdb re-clonotyped the PCR reads via MiXCR. TCRdb, rather than the study authors, made the V and J calls. The data contain under 30,000 clones, under 4.5% of them seen just once; the ten biggest clones take up approximately 22%. The entire patient cohort was treatment-naive prior to thyroid surgery. General observations from the study: Benign nodules reportedly had significantly lower TCR beta diversity than malignant thyroid tumors in blood and tumor.

This clone occurred many times. Its antigen is currently unknown. Being one base from a much bigger clone, this may be a read error. Germline V gene data show CDR1 as MGHRA and CDR2 as YSYEKL. This CDR3 comprises 16 residues. The clonotype was recovered from a female donor with papillary thyroid cancer or a benign thyroid nodule (not recorded which). Some clones in this sample may be carry-over from other donors' samples. Input material: blood. The rearrangement joins TRBV4-1 to TRBJ2-7; 9 bases line up with TRBD2. The CDR3, as DNA: TGCGCCAGCAGCCAAGTGGGCGGGAGGGGTCTCTACGAGCAGCACTTC. Protein product: CASSQVGGRGLYEQHF.